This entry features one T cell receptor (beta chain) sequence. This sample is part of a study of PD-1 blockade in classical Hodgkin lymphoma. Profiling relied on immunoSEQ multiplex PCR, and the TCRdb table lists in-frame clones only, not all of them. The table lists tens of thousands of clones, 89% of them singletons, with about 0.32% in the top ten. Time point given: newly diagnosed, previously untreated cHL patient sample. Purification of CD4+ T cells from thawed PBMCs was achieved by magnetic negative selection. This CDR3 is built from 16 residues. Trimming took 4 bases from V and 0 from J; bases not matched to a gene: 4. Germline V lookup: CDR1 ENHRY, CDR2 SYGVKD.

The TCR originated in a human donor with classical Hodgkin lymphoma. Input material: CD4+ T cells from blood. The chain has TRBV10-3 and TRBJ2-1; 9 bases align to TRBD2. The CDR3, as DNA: TGTGCCATCAGTGGTAATAGCGGGAGCTCCTACAATGAGCAGTTCTTC. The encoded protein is CAISGNSGSSYNEQFF.